These 12 T cell receptor beta chains share one sample of origin, sequenced in a study of T cell repertoires and Cas9 in healthy adults. Profiling relied on immunoSEQ multiplex PCR, and the TCRdb table lists in-frame clones only, not all of them. Of some 20,000 clones in the sample, roughly 89% were seen once. Sequencing was performed on CD4+ effector T cells (CD127+, CD25-, CD137-, CD154-) from PBMCs; culture status not recorded. These receptors came from a human donor in good health.

This chain links TRBV7-8 with TRBJ1-5; TRBD1 is a possible D gene (5 bases). The CDR3 spans 15 residues. V was trimmed by 5 bases and J by 7 bases, leaving 18 bases between them. Per the germline V gene, CDR1 is SGHVS and CDR2 is FQNEAQ. In nucleotides, the CDR3 is TGTGCCAGCAGCCAGGATCCCCCGGGACGGCAGCCCCAGCATTTT. Translating gives CASSQDPPGRQPQHF.

The chain couples TRBV27 to TRBJ2-3; TRBD2 might be the D (5 bases). The germline CDR1 and CDR2 sequences are MNHEY and SMNVEV (reference sequence). The CDR3 loop spans 16 amino acids. The V end lost 5 bases, the J end lost 4 bases, and 19 bases lay between the germline ends. Here the CDR3 reads CASSLGLIGGPDTQYF. CDR3 nucleotide sequence: TGTGCCAGCAGTCTGGGTCTGATTGGAGGACCAGATACGCAGTATTTT.

This chain connects TRBV7-9 to TRBJ1-2, with D unclear. With 4 bases removed from V and 2 bases from J, the gap between germline ends came to 17 bases. CDR1 and CDR2 from the germline V gene are SEHNR and FQNEAQ (reference sequence). CDR3 size: 16 residues. The CDR3 region is CASSSQRSTTNYGYTF. The DNA of the CDR3 is TGTGCCAGCAGCTCACAGAGGAGTACCACGAACTATGGCTACACCTTC.

This chain uses TRBV6-5 with TRBJ2-6; the D is unclear. The CDR3 is 15 amino acids. CDR1 and CDR2 (germline): MNHEY, SVGAGI. The V end was cut by 0 bases, the J end by 2 bases, with 5 bases between. The chain's CDR3 is CASSYSSAGANVLTF. The CDR3 DNA sequence: TGTGCCAGCAGTTACTCGTCAGCTGGGGCCAACGTCCTGACTTTC.

This chain uses TRBV27 with TRBJ1-5; 10 nucleotides agree with TRBD1. The CDR3 totals 15 residues. The J segment lost 4 bases and the V segment lost 4 bases, leaving 4 bases of the junction unmatched. Germline CDR1 and CDR2: MNHEY and SMNVEV (reference sequence). The CDR3 bases are TGTGCCAGCAGTTGGACAGGGGGGTCGAATCAGCCCCAGCATTTT. Its translation: CASSWTGGSNQPQHF.

V gene TRBV6-5 combines with J gene TRBJ1-3; unclear D gene. The CDR3 spans 14 residues. Germline CDR1 is MNHEY and CDR2 is SVGAGI. The V gene lost 2 bases and the J gene lost 4 bases, with 9 bases spanning the gap. CDR3 in DNA: TGTGCCAGCAGTTACGGGATCCTCGGAAACACCATATATTTT. This translates into CASSYGILGNTIYF.

This chain links TRBV7-6 with TRBJ2-5; D unclear. The CDR3 runs 13 residues. V was cut by 5 bases and J by 5 bases, with 12 bases left in between. CDR1 is SGHVS, CDR2 FNYEAQ, per germline. CDR3 protein: CASSPTARETQYF. The CDR3 DNA is TGTGCCAGCAGCCCCACCGCGCGGGAGACCCAGTACTTC.

This clone was counted a single time. The chain carries TRBV6-6 and TRBJ1-1; no reliable D call. CDR1 is MNHNY and CDR2 is SVGAGI in the germline V gene (reference sequence). The V end was cut by 2 bases, the J end by 3 bases, with 13 bases between. The CDR3 is 15 residues long. The CDR3 reads CASSYTLRAHTEAFF. The CDR3 DNA reads as TGTGCCAGCAGTTACACCCTCCGGGCCCACACTGAAGCTTTCTTT.

This chain links TRBV28 with TRBJ1-4; 10 bases are a match to TRBD1. The CDR3 sequence is 17 residues long. Germline trimming cut 1 base from V and 3 bases from J; bases unmatched to any gene: 5. Germline V gene sequence: CDR1 MDHEN, CDR2 SYDVKM. For the CDR3, the DNA is TGTGCCAGCAGTTTATCGACGGGGACAGGGGCTAATGAAAAACTGTTTTTT. This gives the protein CASSLSTGTGANEKLFF.

This chain connects TRBV6-5 to TRBJ1-2, with a possible D match to TRBD1 (5 bases). The CDR3 is made up of 15 amino acids. The germline CDR1 and CDR2 sequences are MNHEY and SVGAGI. Trimming removed 6 bases at V and 7 bases at J, with 21 bases between. CDR3 DNA: TGTGCCAGCAGCCCGTCAGCCTCCGCCAGGGCTGGCTACACCTTC. As protein: CASSPSASARAGYTF.

The CDR3 region has the DNA TGTGCCAGCAGGGCCGGGAGCTATCAAGAGACCCAGTACTTC. It translates to CASRAGSYQETQYF. The chain joins TRBV5-4 to TRBJ2-5, with D possibly being TRBD2 (6 bases). Germline assignment: CDR1 SGHNT and CDR2 YYREEE (reference sequence). V lost 5 bases to trimming and J lost 2 bases, with 13 bases between them. This CDR3 is 14 amino acids long.

The V gene is TRBV7-3, the J gene TRBJ1-1, with 7 bases matching TRBD1. The CDR3 covers 13 residues. Trimming at V came to 5 bases and at J to 9 bases, leaving 9 bases not matched to a gene. In germline, CDR1 is SGHTA, CDR2 FQGTGA. The chain's CDR3 is CASSPYAGQKAFF. The CDR3 nucleotides are TGTGCCAGCAGCCCGTACGCGGGACAGAAAGCTTTCTTT.